This T cell receptor beta chain derives from a study of cytomegalovirus exposure and HLA in healthy donors. Notes on the study in general: Follow-up analysis later connected one missense variant in DCLRE1C with trimming of TCR beta V- and J-genes. A later analysis associated 15,000 or so TCR beta sequences with HLA alleles at a 0.05 false discovery rate.

The PCR ran on 60 Vbeta and 13 Jbeta primers. Using immunoSEQ multiplex PCR, the repertoire was profiled, and TCRdb retains in-frame clones only, with some absent. The sample carries about 110,000 clones, under 85% recorded once. Regarding this clone: What it recognizes is unknown.

The sequenced sample consisted of PBMCs. The sequence was collected from a man aged 25 to 45 in good health and CMV-seronegative.

For the CDR3, the DNA is TGTGCCAGTAGCCCAGGGGGCGGACCCTCTGAAGCTTTCTTT. Encoded protein: CASSPGGGPSEAFF. The chain recombines TRBV19 with TRBJ1-1; 8 bases line up with TRBD1. The CDR3 length is 14 residues. The V gene's germline CDR1 is LNHDA and CDR2 SQIVND (reference sequence). V shed 6 bases and J 6 bases; nucleotides not matched to a gene: 9.